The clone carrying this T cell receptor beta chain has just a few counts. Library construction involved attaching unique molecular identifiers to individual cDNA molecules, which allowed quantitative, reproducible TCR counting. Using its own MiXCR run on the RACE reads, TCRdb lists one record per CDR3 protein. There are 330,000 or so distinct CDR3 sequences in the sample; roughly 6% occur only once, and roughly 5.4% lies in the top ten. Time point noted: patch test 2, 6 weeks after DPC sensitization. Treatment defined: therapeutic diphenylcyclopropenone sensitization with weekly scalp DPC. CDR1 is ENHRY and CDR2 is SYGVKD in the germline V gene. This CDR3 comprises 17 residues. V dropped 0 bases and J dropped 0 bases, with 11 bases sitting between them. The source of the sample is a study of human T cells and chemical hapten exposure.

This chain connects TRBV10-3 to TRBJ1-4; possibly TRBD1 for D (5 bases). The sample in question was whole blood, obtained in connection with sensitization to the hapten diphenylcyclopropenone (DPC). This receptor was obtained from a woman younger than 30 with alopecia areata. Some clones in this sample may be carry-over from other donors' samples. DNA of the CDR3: TGTGCCATCAGTGAGTCTGCAGGGAAAGCAACTAATGAAAAACTGTTTTTT. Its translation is CAISESAGKATNEKLFF.